The T cell receptor beta chain under discussion was sequenced for a study of cytomegalovirus exposure and HLA in healthy donors. Clones were read by immunoSEQ multiplex PCR, and TCRdb kept only the in-frame ones, dropping some. Among about 180,000 clones listed, around nine tenths were seen once. CDR1 and CDR2 (germline): GTSNPN, SVGIG (reference sequence). Unmatched junction bases numbered 9, after V lost 5 bases and J lost 6 bases. The CDR3 length is 15 residues. In its sample, this clone was seen a few times. Source material: PBMCs. The chain joins TRBV30 to TRBJ1-6; 8 nucleotides line up with TRBD1. The clonotype originates from a woman in her 30s in good health and CMV-seronegative. The CDR3: CAWVNRGRSNSPLHF. The CDR3 DNA is TGTGCCTGGGTGAACAGGGGGAGAAGTAATTCACCCCTCCACTTT.